Below, one T cell receptor (beta chain) is given with its context. What this receptor recognizes is not known. The record has no base qualities; no much larger clone is one base away. The sample comes from a study of shared clonotypes between healthy human individuals (dated by TCRdb to about 2020). Background on the whole study: The cohort comprised two women and a few men aged 18 to 49 years. Libraries were prepared and TCR repertoires were sequenced by different laboratories using diverse techniques, in order to increase sequencing depth and limit assay-specific biases. Blood TCR repertoires of a handful of healthy adults were deeply sequenced to estimate repertoire size and the extent of clonotype sharing between individuals. Between about 0.94 and 8.9 billion PBMCs per donor were obtained by leukapheresis. For each donor, CD4 naive and CD4 memory were each given three plates, CD8 naive was given two plates, and CD8 memory was given one plate.

Beyond this particular receptor, the publication reports: Because the study included a small number of donors, the genetic and exposure-history diversity represented was limited. Sampling was restricted to blood, and TCR repertoires in tissues likely differ from the TCR repertoires found in blood. Estimated clonotype richness was generally larger for naive than for memory subsets. Compared with non-shared clonotypes, the clonotypes found in all four sorted-subset donors had higher generation probabilities. Pairwise subsampling led to the expectation that sequencing depth would affect the degree of clonotype sharing among donors. Even with the large sequencing depth, rarefaction of the sorted-subset datasets indicated that sequencing was incomplete. About 5% of naive CD4, around 4% of naive CD8, about 2.5% of memory CD4, and about 0.4% of memory CD8 clonotypes were shared across a few donors.

Healthy HIV-negative adults with no recently reported acute infections or vaccinations were included as donors. All donors were Caucasian adults living in Nashville, Tennessee, USA. CD4+ T cells were enriched by magnetic negative selection; naive cells were then positively selected on CD45RA, and the negative fraction formed the memory subset. After blood collection by leukapheresis, PBMCs were isolated using Ficoll-Histopaque density gradient centrifugation and then cryopreserved in the vapor phase of liquid nitrogen. Purity and quantity of every magnetically sorted T cell population were checked by analytical flow cytometry. Genomic DNA was isolated from each sorted fraction and quantified by UV absorbance on a Nanodrop 2000c. Using the deep immunoSEQ assay, TCR CDR3 regions were amplified from genomic DNA by multiplex PCR. Extracted genomic DNA from each cell subset was distributed evenly across all wells of several immunoSEQ 96-well plates, and each plate was treated as a replicate. Each replicate PCR for sorted subsets received about 220 ng genomic DNA, equal to tens of thousands of T cell genomes. The purified libraries were quantified using a Qubit 3.0 fluorometer, sized with a Bioanalyzer 2100, and then quantified again using the KAPA Library Quantification kit. A separate single-read 150-cycle Illumina NextSeq 550 flow cell was used to sequence each immunoSEQ 96-well plate. The authors' analysis ran thus. Because only junctional sequences without quality scores were contained in the immunoSEQ output, filtering matching that applied to full-length reads could not be performed. To assign V/J genes and CDR3, sequences were annotated against IMGT germline references using PyIR, a Python wrapper for IgBLAST v1.9. Reads were filtered out if the reads had weak V/J assignments (E-value above 1e-6), no CDR3, stop codons, out-of-frame junctions, or ambiguous translated residues. A V3J clonotype was defined by an identical inferred V gene, J gene, and CDR3 amino acid sequence. Percentage overlap between repertoires was calculated by dividing the number of shared unique clonotypes by the size of the smaller repertoire. RTK rarefaction, the Chao1 estimator, and Recon v2.1 estimates of unobserved clonotypes were used to assess repertoire richness. For all TCRbeta clonotypes obtained by the gDNA method from several donors, generation probabilities were computed with OLGA. Held by TCRdb, this immuneACCESS table contains in-frame sequences only and omits some clones. Under half of the omission traces to an unresolved V gene where checked; the cause of the rest is unknown. The DNA gave D and trimming, while V, J and clone size come from that table. This sample has more than 1,200,000 clones in its table, and 98% to 99% of those were observed once. The ten largest clonotypes hold approximately 0.4% of the sample.

Counted from cysteine to phenylalanine, this CDR3 has 15 amino acids. Kept here is only the CDR3 DNA, which spans 45 bases and is read in frame from base 1. V loses 5 bases, J loses 2 bases, and the germline ends lie 15 bases apart. Reading the germline V gene (reference sequence) gives CDR1 SEHNR and CDR2 FQNEAQ. The rearrangement combines TRBV7-9 with TRBJ1-2; no confident D gene assignment can be made. The sample taken for sequencing was naive CD4+ T cells sorted from blood. This specimen's cell subset or site label, interpreted: CD45RA+ positively selected. The receptor's source is a man in his thirties or forties in good health. The sequenced DNA: TGTGCCAGCAGCCATTCCCGGCGCCTGAACTATGGCTACACCTTC. This translates into CASSHSRRLNYGYTF.